This section outlines one T cell receptor (beta chain) sequence together with its context. Antigen unknown. V lost 3 bases and J lost 4, with 12 bases in between. Germline lookup yields CDR1 DFQATT and CDR2 SNEGSKA (reference sequence). The CDR3 runs to 13 residues. Quantitative molecular-barcoded 5'-RACE generated the TCR beta libraries. TCRdb fed the 5' RACE reads into MiXCR, producing one record per CDR3 protein. The sample holds roughly 470,000 distinct CDR3 sequences, roughly 26% seen once. The sample belongs to a study of CD8 T cells in ankylosing spondylitis. Study-wide points: As for the disease-linked clones, they showed a CD8+ phenotype and occurred at relatively low frequencies in peripheral blood. Clones linked to disease were reported to show significant enrichment in matched ankylosing spondylitis synovial fluid. What appeared characteristic of ankylosing spondylitis blood was a TCR beta motif of fewer than ten highly homologous variants.

Material: blood, either unsorted or a sorted T cell fraction (not recorded which). The sequence was collected from a male donor with ankylosing spondylitis. The chain couples TRBV20-1 to TRBJ1-1, with D perhaps matching TRBD1 (6 bases). The chain's CDR3 is CSASQGSATEAFF. CDR3 coding DNA: TGCAGTGCTAGCCAGGGGTCGGCCACTGAAGCTTTCTTT.